These 4 T cell receptor beta chains were sequenced from one sample in a study of cytomegalovirus exposure and HLA in healthy donors. PCR used 60 Vbeta primers and 13 Jbeta primers. Libraries were prepared by immunoSEQ multiplex PCR; TCRdb keeps only in-frame clonotypes and omits some of them. The table records about 90,000 clones, roughly 78% of them present only once. Sequenced: PBMCs. The receptors originated from a middle-aged woman in good health and CMV-seropositive.

This clone was observed a few times. This rearrangement joins TRBV7-6 to TRBJ1-1; D perhaps matches TRBD1 (6 bases). Looked up from germline, CDR1 is SGHVS and CDR2 is FNYEAQ. There are 14 residues in the CDR3. V was shortened by 3 bases and J by 1 base, with 9 bases between the two germline ends. CDR3 sequence reads: CASSFRGENTEAFF. CDR3 nucleotide sequence: TGTGCCAGCAGCTTCAGGGGAGAGAACACTGAAGCTTTCTTT. Variable domain in full (rest from reference TRBV7-6 and TRBJ1-1): GAGVSQSPRYKVTKRGQDVALRCDPISGHVSLYWYRQALGQGPEFLTYFNYEAQQDKSGLPNDRFSAERPEGSISTLTIQRTEQRDSAMYRCASSFRGENTEAFFGQGTRLTVV.

In nucleotides, the CDR3 is TGCGCCAGCAGCCAAAGGGACAGCTTATACGAGCAGTACTTC. Amino acid sequence: CASSQRDSLYEQYF. V and J are TRBV5-1 and TRBJ2-7; 7 bases align to TRBD1. Germline V gives CDR1 SGHRS, CDR2 YFSETQ. V shed 4 bases and J 4 bases; nucleotides not matched to a gene: 8. The CDR3 extends over 14 amino acids.

This chain links TRBV6-5 with TRBJ1-4; a weak D match, TRBD1 (6 bases). This CDR3 has 16 amino acids. Per germline, CDR1 MNHEY and CDR2 SVGAGI. Trimming pared 4 bases from V and 0 bases from J, leaving 12 bases between. CDR3 bases: TGTGCCAGCAGTTTGGGGGGGCGTTCAACTAATGAAAAACTGTTTTTT. The encoded protein is CASSLGGRSTNEKLFF.

The chain joins TRBV7-3 to TRBJ2-1; a weak D match, TRBD2 (5 bases). From germline, CDR1 is SGHTA and CDR2 FQGTGA. Trimming took 5 bases from V and 9 from J, leaving 17 bases between them. The CDR3 has 14 amino acids. DNA for the CDR3: TGTGCCAGCAGCCTAGGACTGGCCCGGGGTGAGCAGTTCTTC. It encodes CASSLGLARGEQFF.